Listed below are T cell receptor beta chains from one sample, sequenced in a study of T-cell memory formation after mild COVID-19. MiXCR was run by TCRdb on the 5' RACE reads, yielding one entry per CDR3 protein. Here the sample spans 190,000 or so distinct CDR3 sequences, roughly 10% being singletons. The sample comprised PBMCs or a T cell subset sorted from them (not recorded which). The receptors shown here come from a man aged 18 to 30 who had mild COVID-19 (a few samples of this study predate the infection). Cell type and time point are not known. The conserved cysteine and the conserved F or W are not part of the CDR3 here. Clone size is stated in some rows and not others, as once, few, many or a class when expanded.

abundance	v_gene	j_gene	CDR3aa
few	TRBV7-9	TRBJ1-2	ASSLDAGPHYGYT
few	TRBV5-6	TRBJ2-5	ASSLVSGGGETQY
NA	TRBV7-3	TRBJ2-1	ASSGAGGREQF
NA	TRBV29-1	TRBJ2-3	SVRRASTDTQY
few	TRBV6-2/TRBV6-3	TRBJ2-1	ASSYLGVGEQF
NA	TRBV30	TRBJ2-7	AWSKAYEQY
NA	TRBV20-1	TRBJ2-3	SARAGSSTDTQC
NA	TRBV15	TRBJ2-5	ATSRGGPQRETQY
NA	TRBV18	TRBJ2-1	ASSRRLAGNESEQF
NA	TRBV4-1	TRBJ2-5	ASSQVGGGRRETQY
few	TRBV29-1	TRBJ2-5	SVLRGGWETQY
NA	TRBV7-8	TRBJ2-1	ASSLVAGLPYNEQF
few	TRBV7-6	TRBJ2-6	ASSLGGGLYGANVLT
NA	TRBV20-1	TRBJ2-5	SATIPQDFGETQY
NA	TRBV4-2	TRBJ2-3	ASSQAHTQY
NA	TRBV4-3	TRBJ1-1	ASSRETGTEAF
many	TRBV27	TRBJ1-2	ASSLGGRNYGYT
NA	TRBV6-5	TRBJ2-4	ASSHIARGGNIQY
NA	TRBV4-3	TRBJ1-1	ASSQDENPGTEAF
few	TRBV7-2	TRBJ2-2	ASSKRQGTPGELF
NA	TRBV5-1	TRBJ1-2	ASSAGGSSNYGYT
NA	TRBV6-2/TRBV6-3	TRBJ2-3	ASSSQGTDTQY
few	TRBV6-5	TRBJ2-1	ASSPYGGREQF
many	TRBV5-1	TRBJ2-1	ASREFLAGGEGDEQF
few	TRBV5-1	TRBJ2-5	ASSSLEQGRRKGETQY
NA	TRBV6-6	TRBJ2-1	ASRTSGGTYNEQF
many	TRBV11-2	TRBJ2-3	ASSLDLGDTQY
few	TRBV24-1	TRBJ2-7	ATRFGTGVDYEQY
NA	TRBV6-2/TRBV6-3	TRBJ1-1	ASRPRDRGTEAF
many	TRBV12-3/TRBV12-4	TRBJ2-7	ASSWTGRLSYEQY
NA	TRBV14	TRBJ1-4	ASSQGGGEKLF
NA	TRBV20-1	TRBJ1-5	SPRDGEDQPQH
NA	TRBV7-2	TRBJ1-2	ASSSGTFGYT
few	TRBV12-3/TRBV12-4	TRBJ1-4	ASSSGGTNEKLF
NA	TRBV3-1	TRBJ2-5	ASSQGGATQY
NA	TRBV7-2	TRBJ2-5	ASSLNIGKETQY
NA	TRBV20-1	TRBJ2-1	SARDLAGADNEQF
NA	TRBV7-9	TRBJ1-2	ASSLSLQLEGYT
few	TRBV3-1	TRBJ1-1	ASSQEGTGNTEAF
many	TRBV6-2/TRBV6-3	TRBJ2-5	ATFSGFQETQY
NA	TRBV5-1	TRBJ2-3	ASSLGEGGHTQY
NA	TRBV3-1	TRBJ2-7	ASRGDYAYEQY
few	TRBV28	TRBJ1-3	ASSPGGTSGNTIY
many	TRBV7-9	TRBJ2-7	ASSLAVVSEQY
many	TRBV6-2/TRBV6-3	TRBJ2-7	ASKKMGTRGSAYEQY
NA	TRBV7-2	TRBJ2-3	ASSLERGAFSTDTQY
few	TRBV30	TRBJ2-1	AWLAGGPGNEQF
NA	TRBV7-9	TRBJ2-1	ASSIDPFSNEQF
NA	TRBV2	TRBJ2-7	ASSGGTSYEQY